Sequencing of this TCR beta chain was carried out in a study of T-cell memory formation after mild COVID-19. As for the study in general: Clustering of TCRs was largely donor specific.

With 5 bases clipped from V and 7 bases from J, the junction kept 12 bases outside the gene matches. The CDR3 consists of 15 residues. One entry per CDR3 protein, called by TCRdb with MiXCR from the 5' RACE reads. The table has about 90,000 distinct CDR3 sequences, about 12% seen once. Study results and limitations: Clones from the second wave (peaking day 37) had unconfirmed SARS-CoV-2 specificity.

A few counts support this clonotype. Its target is unknown. This chain connects TRBV12-3 or TRBV12-4 to TRBJ2-7; 9 bases line up with TRBD1. The receptor was isolated from an adult woman who had mild COVID-19 (a few samples of this study predate the infection). Cell type and time point are not known. Sample: PBMCs or a T cell subset sorted from them (not recorded which). The CDR3 loop is CASSHTGTGHREQYF. The CDR3 nucleotides are TGTGCCAGCAGTCATACCGGGACAGGGCATAGGGAGCAGTACTTC.